Listed below are T cell receptor beta chains from one sample, sequenced in a study of T-cell memory formation after mild COVID-19. TCRdb redid the calling of the 5' RACE reads with MiXCR, one entry per CDR3 protein. The repertoire has around 310,000 distinct CDR3 sequences, approximately 15% of them found once; the top ten carry about a fifth. The specimen sequenced was PBMCs or a T cell subset sorted from them (not recorded which). The origin of the receptors is a man aged 18 to 29 who had mild COVID-19 (a few samples of this study predate the infection). Cell type and time point are not known. Each CDR3 is given with its conserved first and last residue. Each record gives: V gene, CDR3 length, D gene, J gene, CDR3 protein. The D gene is left open where the match is weak.

TRBV4-2	15	TRBD2	TRBJ2-5	CASSQDRGGPETQYF
TRBV15	13	-	TRBJ1-5	CATASGTNQPQHF
TRBV2	14	-	TRBJ1-5	CASEGARDNQPQHF
TRBV9	14	TRBD1	TRBJ1-5	CASSMGQGNQPQHF
TRBV4-3	16	-	TRBJ1-3	CASSYSTRTSGNTIYF
TRBV3-1	14	TRBD1	TRBJ1-6	CASSPDRDSSPLHF
TRBV7-2	13	-	TRBJ1-1	CASSLRGAQVAFF
TRBV2	13	-	TRBJ1-3	CASSWTRGNTIYF
TRBV4-3	15	-	TRBJ1-5	CASSQDRSERQPQHF
TRBV6-5	15	-	TRBJ1-6	CASSPPQGWGSPLHF
TRBV19	16	-	TRBJ2-2	CASSTTALKVSGELFF
TRBV5-1	14	-	TRBJ2-2	CASSVQTTTGELFF
TRBV7-2	14	TRBD2	TRBJ2-3	CASTLAGGLDTQYF
TRBV7-9	15	TRBD1	TRBJ2-1	CASSLMTGVYNEQFF
TRBV6-5	17	TRBD1	TRBJ1-6	CASSYSFRSPGGSPLHF
TRBV7-9	17	TRBD1	TRBJ1-4	CASSPGQARATNEKLFF
TRBV4-2	16	-	TRBJ2-1	CASSQEGGISYNEQFF
TRBV6-5	14	TRBD2	TRBJ2-2	CASQRGGRTGELFF
TRBV4-3	14	-	TRBJ2-3	CASSQDLRTDTQYF
TRBV6-5	15	-	TRBJ2-5	CASSWGDRVQETQYF
TRBV30	11	-	TRBJ2-1	CAWSLDNEQFF
TRBV9	17	-	TRBJ2-4	CASSVGYSASLGDIQYF
TRBV11-2	16	-	TRBJ2-1	CASSLGHLRYHNEQFF
TRBV9	17	TRBD2	TRBJ2-3	CASSVVASGGAGDTQYF
TRBV4-3	14	-	TRBJ1-2	CASSQDPGFGGYTF
TRBV7-9	13	-	TRBJ2-2	CASSYRVTGELFF
TRBV5-1	12	-	TRBJ2-7	CASSLETSEQYF
TRBV24-1	14	-	TRBJ2-1	CATSDFSYNNEQFF
TRBV12-3/TRBV12-4	17	TRBD2	TRBJ2-7	CASSLVLAGGFSYEQYF
TRBV7-9	16	-	TRBJ1-2	CASSLRGPRENYGYTF
TRBV20-1	19	-	TRBJ1-4	CSARDLGIDKGATNEKLFF
TRBV28	15	TRBD1	TRBJ1-5	CASSLTGGRRQPQHF
TRBV5-1	14	-	TRBJ2-3	CASSSGRSTDTQYF
TRBV20-1	10	-	TRBJ2-1	CSADFGEQFF
TRBV6-1	14	TRBD1	TRBJ1-2	CASTGQGKNYGYTF
TRBV5-1	14	-	TRBJ2-5	CASTSGAGAETQYF
TRBV5-1	14	-	TRBJ1-4	CASSLQGSNEKLFF
TRBV9	15	-	TRBJ2-5	CASSVAGWARETQYF
TRBV19	17	TRBD1	TRBJ2-6	CASSAGTGISGANVLTF
TRBV3-1	13	-	TRBJ1-5	CASSQDLRQPQHF
TRBV10-3	13	-	TRBJ1-4	CAIFLESGEKLFF
TRBV20-1	14	-	TRBJ1-6	CSARDPLAISPLHF